This T cell receptor (beta chain) was recovered during a study of T-cell memory formation after mild COVID-19. Whole-study findings and limits: CD4/CD8 balance characterized clones contracting day 15 to 85, and CD4+ skew characterized later expanders. Pre-infection memory carried some responding clones, suggesting that cross-reactive memory joined.

The ends lost 3 bases at V and 5 bases at J; junction bases unmatched: 6. The CDR3 spans 14 residues. Germline CDR1 is MGHRA and CDR2 is YSYEKL. TCRdb itself ran the 5' RACE reads through MiXCR, one entry per CDR3 protein. This table holds 75,000 to 95,000 distinct CDR3 sequences, about 16% found once. Turning to this clonotype: The antigen is not known.

Sequencing was performed on PBMCs or a T cell subset sorted from them (not recorded which). This receptor was identified in a man aged 18-30 years who had mild COVID-19 (a few samples of this study predate the infection). Cell type and time point are not known. The rearrangement uses TRBV4-1 and TRBJ1-1; TRBD1 agrees at 7 bases. The CDR3 DNA is TGCGCCAGCAGCCACCGACAGGGAGGGACTGAAGCTTTCTTT. Its translation is CASSHRQGGTEAFF.